This record covers a single T cell receptor beta chain. Its antigen is as yet unknown. These data belong to a study of T cell responses to AZD1222 COVID-19 vaccine. In the study overall: Second doses that came at about 4 or about 12 weeks were put together. Study-wide findings and caveats: The study found vaccine-associated CD4 TCRs spanning spike, dominant at 160-218 and 743-854. No day 14 peak samples; only post-peak repertoires were characterized. Close to half of spike-specific TCRs reportedly recognize unmutated variant regions.

Looked up from germline, CDR1 is LNHDA and CDR2 is SQIVND (reference sequence). The CDR3 loop spans 14 amino acids. V was shortened by 9 bases and J by 4 bases, with 17 bases between the two germline ends. Assay used: immunoSEQ multiplex PCR; TCRdb lists only in-frame clones, some missing. The sample records some 110,000 clones, 85% to 90% being singletons. The gene calls are TRBV19 and TRBJ2-3; perhaps TRBD1 as D (6 bases). This TCR was recovered from an adult in good health. Here the sequenced sample was peripheral blood, taken on day 0 of AZD1222 vaccination. CDR3 amino acids: CASKRQGLADTQYF. The CDR3 DNA follows: TGTGCCAGCAAAAGGCAGGGGCTGGCAGATACGCAGTATTTT.